What follows are 11 T cell receptor beta chains derived from one specimen sequenced in a study of T cell clonality in common variable immunodeficiency. The repertoire was sequenced with immunoSEQ multiplex PCR; TCRdb's copy has only in-frame clones and lacks some. The sample is made up of 50,000 to 65,000 clones, none counted only once. The material sequenced was peripheral blood mononuclear cells. The receptors originated from a person between 18 and 70 years old in good health.

This clone was counted a few times. The sequence runs out 3 residues before the end of the CDR3; the remainder is reconstructed from the germline J gene. This chain joins TRBV19 and TRBJ2-1; weak D call: TRBD2 (5 bases). The germline V gene has CDR1 LNHDA and CDR2 SQIVND (reference sequence). This CDR3 contains 11 residues. V gave up 8 bases and J gave up 9 bases, with 11 bases separating them. CDR3 amino acids: CASLTGSEQFF. The covered CDR3 bases are TGTGCCAGTCTCACGGGGAGTGAG.

In its sample, this clone was seen many times. Coverage ceases 3 residues before the CDR3 finishes, and the germline J gene fills in the end. J is TRBJ2-7 and V is TRBV20-1, with 8 bases lining up with TRBD1. With V trimmed by 5 bases and J by 0 bases, 6 bases remained unmatched. The CDR3 totals 14 residues. Germline V gene data show CDR1 as DFQATT and CDR2 as SNEGSKA (reference sequence). CDR3 in amino acids: CSASRTGRSYEQYF. The covered CDR3 bases are TGCAGTGCTTCCAGGACAGGGCGCTCCTACGAG.

This clone was counted ten times or more. The CDR3 DNA, read in part, is TGCAGTGCTAGAGATTGGCTTCGGACTAGTGAGAGCAATGAG. Its protein product is CSARDWLRTSESNE. Given in full, the CDR3 is CSARDWLRTSESNEQFF. The chain has TRBV20-1 and TRBJ2-1; 7 bases match TRBD2. The CDR3 goes on 3 residues after the read ends, and that part is filled in from the germline J gene. V gave up 0 bases and J gave up 6 bases; unmatched junction bases: 14. The CDR3 extends over 17 amino acids. CDR1 DFQATT and CDR2 SNEGSKA come from the germline V gene (reference sequence).

This clone has ten or more counts. The CDR3 bases that were read are TGTGCCAGCAGTGAAGCGTGGTCCCTAGGCACCGGGGAG. The encoded protein is CASSEAWSLGTGE. The full CDR3 sequence reads CASSEAWSLGTGELFF. The chain has TRBV2 and TRBJ2-2, with unresolved D. The DNA ends 3 residues before the CDR3 does, and the rest of the CDR3 is filled in from the germline J gene. The ends were cut back, 0 bases at V and 4 bases at J, with 12 bases in the middle. The CDR3 loop spans 16 amino acids. Germline lookup yields CDR1 SNHLY and CDR2 FYNNEI.

This clone was picked up many times. The read is 3 residues too short to cover the CDR3 end, so that end is filled in from the germline J gene. This chain links TRBV7-2 with TRBJ1-6, with a possible D match to TRBD1 (5 bases). Germline CDR1 SGHTA, CDR2 FQGNSA. Between the trimmed V and J ends, which lost 5 bases and 8 bases, there was a span of 10 bases. The CDR3 runs to 13 residues. Partial CDR3 DNA: TGTGCCAGCAGCCAGGACAACTATTCACCC. Protein sequence: CASSQDNYSP. The CDR3 as a whole reads CASSQDNYSPLHF.

This clone showed up just a few times. The missing CDR3 end, 3 residues past where the read stops, is filled in from the germline J gene. This chain uses TRBV11-2 with TRBJ1-6, with a weak D call TRBD1 (6 bases). Germline loops: CDR1 SGHAT, CDR2 FQNNGV. The CDR3 spans 15 residues. Trimming pared 5 bases from V and 9 bases from J, leaving 17 bases between. The sequenced CDR3 bases are TGTGCCAGCAGCCCCGACGGACAGCGCGGTTCACCC. Amino acids: CASSPDGQRGSP. The full CDR3 protein is CASSPDGQRGSPLHF.

This clone was seen repeatedly, ten times or more. The sequenced fragment ends 3 residues before the CDR3 boundary, so the rest is inferred from the germline J gene. J is TRBJ2-1 and V is TRBV20-1; 13 nucleotides match TRBD2. With V trimmed by 6 bases and J by 8 bases, 19 bases remained unmatched. CDR3 size: 18 residues. Germline CDR1 and CDR2: DFQATT and SNEGSKA (reference sequence). The chain's CDR3 is CSASPRLAGGQFYYEQFF. CDR3 DNA, as far as it was read: TGCAGTGCCTCCCCGAGACTAGCGGGAGGCCAGTTCTATTATGAG.

This clone was picked up many times. The DNA ends 3 residues before the CDR3 does, and the rest of the CDR3 is filled in from the germline J gene. The chain couples TRBV13 to TRBJ2-2, with D perhaps matching TRBD1 (6 bases). Germline loops: CDR1 PRHDT, CDR2 FYEKMQ (reference sequence). The CDR3 spans 14 residues. The V gene lost 3 bases and the J gene lost 9 bases, with 14 bases spanning the gap. The CDR3: CASSLGVTGRELFF. The part of the CDR3 DNA that was read is TGTGCCAGCAGCTTGGGGGTAACAGGGAGGGAG.

This clone was seen ten or more times. The sequence runs out 3 residues before the end of the CDR3; the remainder is reconstructed from the germline J gene. This rearrangement joins TRBV3-1 (or the pseudogene TRBV3-2) to TRBJ2-3; D gene unclear. Germline CDR1 reads LGHDT; CDR2 reads YNNKEL (reference sequence). This CDR3 spans 16 amino acids. The V gene lost 0 bases and the J gene lost 2 bases, with 12 bases spanning the gap. CDR3 protein: CASSQDIWRNTDTQYF. The sequenced CDR3 bases are TGTGCCAGCAGCCAAGATATTTGGCGGAACACAGATACG.

This clone was picked up many times. The CDR3 end falls 3 residues outside the read, so it is completed with the germline J gene. J is TRBJ2-1 and V is TRBV19; D might be TRBD1 (7 bases). Germline values: CDR1 LNHDA, CDR2 SQIVND (reference sequence). V lost 3 bases and J 0 bases, leaving 15 bases between the germline ends. The CDR3 consists of 17 residues. The CDR3 here is CASSMTRTGYSYNEQFF. The part of the CDR3 DNA that was read is TGTGCCAGTAGTATGACTAGGACAGGATACTCCTACAATGAG.

This clone appeared many times. From the germline J gene comes the end of the CDR3, since the read stops 3 residues before it. This rearrangement joins TRBV6-2 or TRBV6-3 to TRBJ2-1, with D tentatively TRBD2 (5 bases). Germline CDR1 and CDR2: MNHEY and SVGEGT. The CDR3 has 12 residues. V dropped 6 bases and J dropped 9 bases, with 12 bases sitting between them. CDR3 region: CASRSQRGEQFF. The sequenced part of the CDR3 DNA is TGTGCCAGCAGGTCCCAACGGGGTGAG.